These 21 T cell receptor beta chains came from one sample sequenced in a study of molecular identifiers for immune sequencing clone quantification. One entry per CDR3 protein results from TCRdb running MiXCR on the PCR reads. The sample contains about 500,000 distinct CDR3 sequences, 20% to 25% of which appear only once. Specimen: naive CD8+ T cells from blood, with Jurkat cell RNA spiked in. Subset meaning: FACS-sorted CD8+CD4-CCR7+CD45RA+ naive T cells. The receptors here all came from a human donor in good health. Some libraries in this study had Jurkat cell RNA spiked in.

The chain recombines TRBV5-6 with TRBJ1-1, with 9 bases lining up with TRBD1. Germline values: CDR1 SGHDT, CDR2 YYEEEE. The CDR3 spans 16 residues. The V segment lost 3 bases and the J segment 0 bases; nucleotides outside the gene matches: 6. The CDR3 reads CASSSRTGDMNTEAFF. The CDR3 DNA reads TGTGCCAGCAGCTCAAGGACAGGGGATATGAACACTGAAGCTTTCTTT.

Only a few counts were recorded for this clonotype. CDR3 in DNA: TGCGCCAGCAGTGTGTCAGACAGGTTTTCCCCGAGCACAGATACGCAGTATTTT. Translated, it gives CASSVSDRFSPSTDTQYF. The rearrangement uses TRBV10-2 and TRBJ2-3, with D possibly being TRBD1 (6 bases). Trimming shortened V by 4 bases and J by 0 bases, and 20 bases separated the two germline ends. Germline V lookup: CDR1 WSHSY, CDR2 SAAADI. There are 18 residues in the CDR3.

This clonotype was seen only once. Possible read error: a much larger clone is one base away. The CDR3 loop is CASLRELNTEAFF. In DNA form, the CDR3 reads TGTGCCAGTCTGAGGGAACTGAACACTGAAGCTTTCTTT. The chain carries TRBV7-9 and TRBJ1-1; D gene unclear. V dropped 9 bases and J dropped 0 bases, with 11 bases sitting between them. This CDR3 comprises 13 residues. The germline V gene encodes CDR1 SEHNR and CDR2 FQNEAQ (reference sequence). The variable domain in full, with the rest retrieved from reference TRBV7-9 and TRBJ1-1, is DTGVSQNPRHKITKRGQNVTFRCDPISEHNRLYWYRQTLGQGPEFLTYFQNEAQLEKSRLLSDRFSAERPKGSFSTLEIQRTEQGDSAMYLCASLRELNTEAFFGQGTRLTVV.

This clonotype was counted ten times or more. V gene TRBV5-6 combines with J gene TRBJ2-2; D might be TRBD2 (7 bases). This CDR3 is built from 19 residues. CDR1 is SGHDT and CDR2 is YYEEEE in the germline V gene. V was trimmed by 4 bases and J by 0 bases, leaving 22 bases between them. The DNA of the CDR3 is TGTGCCAGCAGCGGGGGGGCCGACCTAAACTTCGCGAACACCGGGGAGCTGTTTTTT. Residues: CASSGGADLNFANTGELFF.

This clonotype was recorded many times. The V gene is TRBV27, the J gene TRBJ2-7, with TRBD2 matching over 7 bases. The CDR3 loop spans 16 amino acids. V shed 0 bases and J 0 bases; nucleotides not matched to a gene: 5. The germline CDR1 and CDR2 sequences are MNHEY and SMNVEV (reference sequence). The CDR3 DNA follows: TGTGCCAGCAGTTTATCCGTAGCGGGCGTCTCCTACGAGCAGTACTTC. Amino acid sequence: CASSLSVAGVSYEQYF.

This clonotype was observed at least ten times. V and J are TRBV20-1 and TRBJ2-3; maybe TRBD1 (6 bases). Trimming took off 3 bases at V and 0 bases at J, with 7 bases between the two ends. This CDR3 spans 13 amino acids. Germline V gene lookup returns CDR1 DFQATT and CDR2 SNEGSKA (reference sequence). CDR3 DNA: TGCAGTGCTAGGACAGGCAGCACAGATACGCAGTATTTT. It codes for CSARTGSTDTQYF.

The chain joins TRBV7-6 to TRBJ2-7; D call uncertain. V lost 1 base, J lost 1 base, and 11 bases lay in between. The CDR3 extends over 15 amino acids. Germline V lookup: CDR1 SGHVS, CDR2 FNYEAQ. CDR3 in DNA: TGTGCCAGCAGCTTAGGATTTGGGCCGTCCTACGAGCAGTACTTC. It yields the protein CASSLGFGPSYEQYF.

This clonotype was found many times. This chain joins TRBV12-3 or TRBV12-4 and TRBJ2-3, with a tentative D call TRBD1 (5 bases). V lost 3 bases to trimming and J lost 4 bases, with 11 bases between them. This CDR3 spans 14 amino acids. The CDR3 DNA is TGTGCCAGCAGTTTTCAGGGCGGATCAGATACGCAGTATTTT. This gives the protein CASSFQGGSDTQYF.

The CDR3 loop is CASSTLDRRSYNEQFF. The CDR3, as DNA: TGTGCCAGCAGCACACTAGACAGGCGCTCCTACAATGAGCAGTTCTTC. The chain has TRBV7-2 and TRBJ2-1; D possibly corresponds to TRBD1 (6 bases). Germline V CDR1 and CDR2: SGHTA, FQGNSA. Deletions cut 5 bases from V and 0 bases from J, with 14 bases between. CDR3 length: 16 amino acids.

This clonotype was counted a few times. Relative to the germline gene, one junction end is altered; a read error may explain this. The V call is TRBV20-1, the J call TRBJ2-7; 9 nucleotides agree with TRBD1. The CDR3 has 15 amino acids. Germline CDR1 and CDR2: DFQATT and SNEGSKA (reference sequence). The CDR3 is CSARDNWDRAYEQYF. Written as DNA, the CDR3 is TGCAGCGCTAGAGATAACTGGGACAGGGCCTACGAGCAGTACTTC.

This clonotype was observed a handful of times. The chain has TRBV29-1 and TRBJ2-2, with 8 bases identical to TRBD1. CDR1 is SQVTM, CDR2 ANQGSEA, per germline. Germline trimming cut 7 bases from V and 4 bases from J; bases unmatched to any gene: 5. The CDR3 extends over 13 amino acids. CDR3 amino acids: CSGQGSGTGELFF. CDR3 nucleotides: TGCAGCGGACAGGGGTCGGGCACCGGGGAGCTGTTTTTT.

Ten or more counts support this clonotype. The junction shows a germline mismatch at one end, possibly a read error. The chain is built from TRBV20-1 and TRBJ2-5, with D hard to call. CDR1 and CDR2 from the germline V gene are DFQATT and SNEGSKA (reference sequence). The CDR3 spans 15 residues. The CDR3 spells CSASDRAAYQESQYF. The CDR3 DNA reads TGCAGTGCTAGCGATCGGGCGGCCTACCAAGAGTCCCAGTACTTC.

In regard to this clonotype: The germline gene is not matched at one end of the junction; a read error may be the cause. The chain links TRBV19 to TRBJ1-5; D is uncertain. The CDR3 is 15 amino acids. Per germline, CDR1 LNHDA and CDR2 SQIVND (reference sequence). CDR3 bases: TGTGCCGGTAGTATCGACATTCTCCCCACTCAGCCCCAGCATTTT. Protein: CAGSIDILPTQPQHF.

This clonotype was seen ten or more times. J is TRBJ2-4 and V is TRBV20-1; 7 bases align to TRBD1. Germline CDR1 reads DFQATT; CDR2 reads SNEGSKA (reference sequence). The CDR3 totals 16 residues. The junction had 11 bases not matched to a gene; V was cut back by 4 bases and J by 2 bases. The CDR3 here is CSAIDREYESKNIQYF. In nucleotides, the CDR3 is TGCAGTGCTATAGACAGGGAGTATGAGTCCAAAAACATTCAGTACTTC.

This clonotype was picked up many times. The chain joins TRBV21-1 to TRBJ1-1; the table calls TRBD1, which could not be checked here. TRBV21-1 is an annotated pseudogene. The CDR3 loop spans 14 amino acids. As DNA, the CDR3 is TGTGCCAGCAACTCAGGGAATATGAACACTGAAGCTTTCTTT. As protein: CASNSGNMNTEAFF.

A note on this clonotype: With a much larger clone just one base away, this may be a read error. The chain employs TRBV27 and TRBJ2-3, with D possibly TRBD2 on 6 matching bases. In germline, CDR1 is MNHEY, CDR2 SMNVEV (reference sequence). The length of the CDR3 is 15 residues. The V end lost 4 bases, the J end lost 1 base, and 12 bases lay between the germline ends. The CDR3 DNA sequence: TGTGCCAGCAGTTCCACTAGCTTGGGCACAGATACGCAGTATTTT. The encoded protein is CASSSTSLGTDTQYF.

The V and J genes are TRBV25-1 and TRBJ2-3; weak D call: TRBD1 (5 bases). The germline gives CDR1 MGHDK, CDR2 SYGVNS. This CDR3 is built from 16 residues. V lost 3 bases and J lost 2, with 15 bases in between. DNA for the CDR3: TGTGCCAGCAGTGATGGCAGGGTACGTACCACAGATACGCAGTATTTT. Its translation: CASSDGRVRTTDTQYF. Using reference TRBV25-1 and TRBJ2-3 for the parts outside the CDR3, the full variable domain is EADIYQTPRYLVIGTGKKITLECSQTMGHDKMYWYQQDPGMELHLIHYSYGVNSTEKGDLSSESTVSRIRTEHFPLTLESARPSHTSQYLCASSDGRVRTTDTQYFGPGTRLTVL.

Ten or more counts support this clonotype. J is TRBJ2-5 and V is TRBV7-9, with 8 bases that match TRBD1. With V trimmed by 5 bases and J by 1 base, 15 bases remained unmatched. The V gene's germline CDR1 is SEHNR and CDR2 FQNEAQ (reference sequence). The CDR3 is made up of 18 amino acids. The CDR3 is CASSTQKHTGQVQETQYF. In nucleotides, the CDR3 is TGTGCCAGCAGCACCCAAAAACACACGGGACAGGTCCAAGAGACCCAGTACTTC.

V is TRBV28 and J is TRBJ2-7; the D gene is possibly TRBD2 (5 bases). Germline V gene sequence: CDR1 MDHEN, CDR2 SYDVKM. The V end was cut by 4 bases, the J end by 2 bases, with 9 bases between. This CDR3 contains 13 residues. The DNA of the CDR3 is TGTGCCAGCAGTTCGGGATTTGCCTACGAGCAGTACTTC. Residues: CASSSGFAYEQYF.

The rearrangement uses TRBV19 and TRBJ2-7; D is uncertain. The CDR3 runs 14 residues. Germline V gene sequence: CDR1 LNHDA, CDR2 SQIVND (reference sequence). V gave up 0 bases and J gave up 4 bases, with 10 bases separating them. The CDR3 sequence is CASSIDLGGYEQYF. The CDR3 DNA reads TGTGCCAGTAGTATAGATCTCGGCGGTTACGAGCAGTACTTC.

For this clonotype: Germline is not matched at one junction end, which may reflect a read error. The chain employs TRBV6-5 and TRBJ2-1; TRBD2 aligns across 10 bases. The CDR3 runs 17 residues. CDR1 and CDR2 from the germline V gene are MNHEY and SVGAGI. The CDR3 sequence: CAGSTRLAGESYNEQFF. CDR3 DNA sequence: TGTGCCGGCAGTACCCGTCTAGCGGGGGAGTCCTACAATGAGCAGTTCTTC.